A single T cell receptor beta chain is shown here with its context. This sample stems from a study of blood T cell repertoires in COVID-19. Study as a whole: The cDNA or gDNA used as material had been derived from T cells, B-cell-depleted T cells, or PBMCs.

The CDR3 is 11 amino acids. Germline-derived CDR1 and CDR2 are SGHTA and FQGNSA. Trimming stripped 5 bases from V and 5 bases from J, with 7 bases between. Patients from Seattle were sampled longitudinally, starting during active infection. The table came from immunoSEQ multiplex PCR; TCRdb's copy has only in-frame clones and leaves some out. The table includes 150,000 to 200,000 clones, 70% to 80% detected once. Sequenced input: peripheral blood. This receptor was identified in a woman in her sixties with COVID-19, enrolled during active disease. V is TRBV7-2 and J is TRBJ2-7; a possible D gene is TRBD2 (5 bases). CDR3 region: CASSGLHEQYF. The DNA for the CDR3 is TGTGCCAGCAGCGGACTCCACGAGCAGTACTTC.